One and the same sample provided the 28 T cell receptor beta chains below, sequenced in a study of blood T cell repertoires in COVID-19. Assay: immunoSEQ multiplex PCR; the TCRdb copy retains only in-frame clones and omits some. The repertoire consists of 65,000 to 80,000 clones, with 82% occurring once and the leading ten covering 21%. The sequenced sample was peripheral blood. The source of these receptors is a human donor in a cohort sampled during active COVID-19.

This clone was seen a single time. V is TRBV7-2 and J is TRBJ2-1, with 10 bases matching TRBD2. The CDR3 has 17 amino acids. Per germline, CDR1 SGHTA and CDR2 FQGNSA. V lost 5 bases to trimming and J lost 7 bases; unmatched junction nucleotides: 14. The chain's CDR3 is CASSPQSGGAVRNEQFF. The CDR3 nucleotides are TGTGCCAGCAGCCCGCAGAGCGGGGGGGCCGTAAGGAATGAGCAGTTCTTC.

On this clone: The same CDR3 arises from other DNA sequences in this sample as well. The CDR3 nucleotides read TGTGCCAGCAGCTTGGGCCAGATGAACACTGAAGCTTTCTTT. It yields the protein CASSLGQMNTEAFF. The rearrangement joins TRBV5-5 to TRBJ1-1, with D unresolved. Germline V gene lookup returns CDR1 SGHKS and CDR2 YYEKEE (reference sequence). This CDR3 is 14 amino acids long. Between the trimmed V and J ends, which lost 0 bases and 0 bases, there was a span of 6 bases.

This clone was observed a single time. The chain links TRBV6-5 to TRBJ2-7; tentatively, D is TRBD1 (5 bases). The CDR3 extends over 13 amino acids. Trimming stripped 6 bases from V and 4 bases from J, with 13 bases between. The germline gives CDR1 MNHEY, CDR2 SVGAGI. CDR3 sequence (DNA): TGTGCCAGCAGACTTCCCCAGGGTTACGAGCAGTACTTC. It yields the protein CASRLPQGYEQYF.

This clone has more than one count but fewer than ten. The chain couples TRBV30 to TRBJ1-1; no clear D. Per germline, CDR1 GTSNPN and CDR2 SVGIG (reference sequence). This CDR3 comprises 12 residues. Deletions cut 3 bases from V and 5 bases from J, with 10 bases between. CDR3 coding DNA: TGTGCCTGGAGGCGAGGAGGGACTGAAGCTTTCTTT. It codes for CAWRRGGTEAFF. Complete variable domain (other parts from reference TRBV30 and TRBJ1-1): SQTIHQWPATLVQPVGSPLSLECTVEGTSNPNLYWYRQAAGRGLQLLFYSVGIGQISSEVPQNLSASRPQDRQFILSSKKLLLSDSGFYLCAWRRGGTEAFFGQGTRLTVV.

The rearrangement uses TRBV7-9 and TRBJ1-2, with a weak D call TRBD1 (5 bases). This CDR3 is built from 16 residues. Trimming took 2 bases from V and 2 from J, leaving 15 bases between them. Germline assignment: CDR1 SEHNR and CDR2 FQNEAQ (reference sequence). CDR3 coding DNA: TGTGCCAGCAGCTTATTTCCAGGGAAAAGGAACTATGGCTACACCTTC. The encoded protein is CASSLFPGKRNYGYTF.

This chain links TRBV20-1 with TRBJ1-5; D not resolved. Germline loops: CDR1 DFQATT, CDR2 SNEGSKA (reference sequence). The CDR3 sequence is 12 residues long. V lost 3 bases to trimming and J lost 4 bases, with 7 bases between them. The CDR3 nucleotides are TGCAGTGCTAGTGGGCCAAATCAGCCCCAGCATTTT. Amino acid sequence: CSASGPNQPQHF.

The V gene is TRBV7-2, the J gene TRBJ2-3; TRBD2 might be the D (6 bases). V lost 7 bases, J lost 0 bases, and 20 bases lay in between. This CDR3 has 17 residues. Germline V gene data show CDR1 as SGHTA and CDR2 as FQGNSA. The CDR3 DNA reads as TGTGCCAGCAACCCCGGGCGGGGATACTCTAGCACAGATACGCAGTATTTT. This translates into CASNPGRGYSSTDTQYF.

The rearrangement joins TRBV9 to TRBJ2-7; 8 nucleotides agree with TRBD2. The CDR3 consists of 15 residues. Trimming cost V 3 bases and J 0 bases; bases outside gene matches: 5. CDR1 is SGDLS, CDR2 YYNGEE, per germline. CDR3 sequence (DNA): TGTGCCAGCAGCGCGAGCGGGGGTAGCTCCTACGAGCAGTACTTC. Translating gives CASSASGGSSYEQYF. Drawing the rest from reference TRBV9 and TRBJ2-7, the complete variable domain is DSGVTQTPKHLITATGQRVTLRCSPRSGDLSVYWYQQSLDQGLQFLIQYYNGEERAKGNILERFSAQQFPDLHSELNLSSLELGDSALYFCASSASGGSSYEQYFGPGTRLTVT.

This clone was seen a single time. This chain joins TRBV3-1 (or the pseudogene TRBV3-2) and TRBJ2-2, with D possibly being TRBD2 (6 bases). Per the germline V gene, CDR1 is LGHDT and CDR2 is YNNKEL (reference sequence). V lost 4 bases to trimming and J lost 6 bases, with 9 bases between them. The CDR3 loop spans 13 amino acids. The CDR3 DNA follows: TGTGCCAGCAGCCCGTGGGGGGCCGGGGAGCTGTTTTTT. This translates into CASSPWGAGELFF.

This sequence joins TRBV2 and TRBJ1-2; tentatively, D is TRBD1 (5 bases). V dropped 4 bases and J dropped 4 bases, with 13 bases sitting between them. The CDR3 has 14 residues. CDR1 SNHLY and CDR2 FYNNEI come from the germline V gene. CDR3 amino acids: CASSAGAGGYGYTF. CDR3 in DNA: TGTGCCAGCAGTGCTGGGGCCGGTGGCTATGGCTACACCTTC.

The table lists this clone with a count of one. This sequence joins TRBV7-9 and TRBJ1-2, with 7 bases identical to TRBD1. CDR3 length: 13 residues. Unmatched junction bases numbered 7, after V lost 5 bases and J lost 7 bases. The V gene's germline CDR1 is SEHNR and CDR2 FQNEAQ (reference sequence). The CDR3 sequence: CASSQPGGLGYTF. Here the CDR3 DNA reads TGTGCCAGCAGCCAACCAGGGGGGCTTGGCTACACCTTC.

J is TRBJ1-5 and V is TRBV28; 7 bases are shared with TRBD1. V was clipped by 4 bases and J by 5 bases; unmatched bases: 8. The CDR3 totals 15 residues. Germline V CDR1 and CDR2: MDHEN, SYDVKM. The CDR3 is CASSYPSQGDQPQHF. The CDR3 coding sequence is TGTGCCAGCAGTTACCCCAGCCAGGGGGATCAGCCCCAGCATTTT.

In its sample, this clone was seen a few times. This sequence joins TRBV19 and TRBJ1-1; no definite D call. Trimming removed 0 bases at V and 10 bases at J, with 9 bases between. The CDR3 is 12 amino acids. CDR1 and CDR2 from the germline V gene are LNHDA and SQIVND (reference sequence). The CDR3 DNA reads TGTGCCAGTAGTATAGAAGGAAGCGGAGCTTTCTTT. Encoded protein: CASSIEGSGAFF.

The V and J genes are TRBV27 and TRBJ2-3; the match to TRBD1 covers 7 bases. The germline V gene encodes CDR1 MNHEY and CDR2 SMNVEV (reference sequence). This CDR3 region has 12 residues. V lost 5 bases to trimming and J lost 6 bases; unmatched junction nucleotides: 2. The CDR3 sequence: CASSVRGDTQYF. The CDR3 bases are TGTGCCAGCAGTGTCAGGGGGGATACGCAGTATTTT.

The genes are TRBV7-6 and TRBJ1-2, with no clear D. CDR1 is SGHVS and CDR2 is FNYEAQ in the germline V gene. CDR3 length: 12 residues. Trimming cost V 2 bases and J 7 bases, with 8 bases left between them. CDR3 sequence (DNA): TGTGCCAGCAGCTTACGGGGAGCTGGCTACACCTTC. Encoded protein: CASSLRGAGYTF.

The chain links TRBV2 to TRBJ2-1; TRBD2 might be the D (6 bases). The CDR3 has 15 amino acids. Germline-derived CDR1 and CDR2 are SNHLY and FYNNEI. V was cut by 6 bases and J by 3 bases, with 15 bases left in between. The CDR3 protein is CASREGPGLYNEQFF. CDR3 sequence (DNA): TGTGCCAGCAGGGAGGGACCCGGCCTCTACAATGAGCAGTTCTTC. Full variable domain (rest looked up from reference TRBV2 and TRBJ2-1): EPEVTQTPSHQVTQMGQEVILRCVPISNHLYFYWYRQILGQKVEFLVSFYNNEISEKSEIFDDQFSVERPDGSNFTLKIRSTKLEDSAMYFCASREGPGLYNEQFFGPGTRLTVL.

CDR3 sequence: CASSEGHRDRAYNEQFF. CDR3 DNA: TGTGCCAGCAGTGAGGGGCACCGGGACAGGGCCTACAATGAGCAGTTCTTC. This chain links TRBV6-1 with TRBJ2-1, with 9 bases matching TRBD1. The V and J ends lost 3 bases and 2 bases, in that order; junction bases with no gene match: 8. The CDR3 covers 17 residues. Looked up from germline, CDR1 is MNHNS and CDR2 is SASEGT.

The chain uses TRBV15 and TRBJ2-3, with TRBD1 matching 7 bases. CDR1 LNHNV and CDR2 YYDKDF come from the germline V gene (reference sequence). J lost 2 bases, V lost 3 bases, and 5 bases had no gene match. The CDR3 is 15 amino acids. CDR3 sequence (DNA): TGTGCCACCAGCAGGGACAGGATCATCACAGATACGCAGTATTTT. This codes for CATSRDRIITDTQYF.

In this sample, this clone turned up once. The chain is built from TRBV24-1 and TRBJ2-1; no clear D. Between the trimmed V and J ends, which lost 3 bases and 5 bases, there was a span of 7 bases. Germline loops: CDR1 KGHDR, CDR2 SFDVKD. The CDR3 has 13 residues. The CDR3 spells CATSDRSDNEQFF. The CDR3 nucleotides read TGTGCCACCAGTGATAGATCAGACAATGAGCAGTTCTTC.

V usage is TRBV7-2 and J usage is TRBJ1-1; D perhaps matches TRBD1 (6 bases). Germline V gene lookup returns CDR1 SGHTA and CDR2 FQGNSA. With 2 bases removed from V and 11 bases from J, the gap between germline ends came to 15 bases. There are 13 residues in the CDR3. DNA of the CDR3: TGTGCCAGCAGCTTAAGACAGGCCCCCGGGGCTTTCTTT. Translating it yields CASSLRQAPGAFF.

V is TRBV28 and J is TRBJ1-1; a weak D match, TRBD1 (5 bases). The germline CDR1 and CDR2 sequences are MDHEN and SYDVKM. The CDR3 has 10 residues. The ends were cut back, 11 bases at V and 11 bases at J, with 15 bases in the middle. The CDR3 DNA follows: TGTGCCTGTCAGGGTTTGGGGGCTTTCTTT. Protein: CACQGLGAFF.

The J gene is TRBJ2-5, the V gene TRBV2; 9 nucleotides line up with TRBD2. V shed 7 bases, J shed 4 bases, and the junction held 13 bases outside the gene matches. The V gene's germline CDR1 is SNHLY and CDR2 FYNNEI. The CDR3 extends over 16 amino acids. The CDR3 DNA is TGTGCCAGCATCCGGAACCCAGCGGGGGGCGGAGAGACCCAGTACTTC. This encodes CASIRNPAGGGETQYF.

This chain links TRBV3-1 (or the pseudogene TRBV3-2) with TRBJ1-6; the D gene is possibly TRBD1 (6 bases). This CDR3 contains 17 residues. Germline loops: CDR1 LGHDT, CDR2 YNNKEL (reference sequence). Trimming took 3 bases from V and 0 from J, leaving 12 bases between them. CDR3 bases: TGTGCCAGCAGCCACCGACAGGACAGCTCCTATAATTCACCCCTCCACTTT. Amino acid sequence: CASSHRQDSSYNSPLHF.

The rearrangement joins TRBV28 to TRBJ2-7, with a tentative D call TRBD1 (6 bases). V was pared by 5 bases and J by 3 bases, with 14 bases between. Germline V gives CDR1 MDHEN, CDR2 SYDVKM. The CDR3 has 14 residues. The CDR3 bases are TGTGCCAGCAGTGACGCCGACAGGTTCTACGAGCAGTACTTC. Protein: CASSDADRFYEQYF.

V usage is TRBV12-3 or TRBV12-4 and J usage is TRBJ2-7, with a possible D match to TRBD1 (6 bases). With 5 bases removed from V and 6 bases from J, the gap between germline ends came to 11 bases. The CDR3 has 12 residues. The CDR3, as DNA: TGTGCCAGCAGTCCCGAGGGGGTCGAGCAGTACTTC. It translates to CASSPEGVEQYF.

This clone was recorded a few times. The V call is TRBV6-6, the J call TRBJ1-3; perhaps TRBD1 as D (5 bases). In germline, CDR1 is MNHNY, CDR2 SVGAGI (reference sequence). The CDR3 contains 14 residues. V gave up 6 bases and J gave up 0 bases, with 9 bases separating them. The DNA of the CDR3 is TGTGCCAGCAGGAGACAGACCTCTGGAAACACCATATATTTT. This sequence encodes CASRRQTSGNTIYF.

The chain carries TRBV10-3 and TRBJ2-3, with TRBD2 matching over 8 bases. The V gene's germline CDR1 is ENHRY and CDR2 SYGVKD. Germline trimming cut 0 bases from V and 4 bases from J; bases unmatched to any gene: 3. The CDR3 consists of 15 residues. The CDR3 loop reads CAISESWRGADTQYF. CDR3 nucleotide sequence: TGTGCCATCAGTGAGTCTTGGCGGGGGGCAGATACGCAGTATTTT.

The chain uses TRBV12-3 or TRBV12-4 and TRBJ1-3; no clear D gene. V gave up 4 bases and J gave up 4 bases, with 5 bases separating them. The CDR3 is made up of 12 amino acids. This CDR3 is CASSSAGNTIYF. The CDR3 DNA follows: TGTGCCAGCAGTTCCGCGGGAAACACCATATATTTT.